This T cell receptor (beta chain) was documented in a study of neoadjuvant nivolumab and ipilimumab in lung cancer. Profiled with immunoSEQ multiplex PCR; TCRdb holds only in-frame clones, not every one. The sample contains over 15,000 clones, less than 85% of which appear only once. A remark on this clone: Its antigen remains unknown.

Notes on the study in general: Resected tumors had greater TCR richness and clonality than uninvolved lung. Only two of four nivolumab-treated tumors gained richness and clonality by surgery.

The origin of this receptor is an adult with non-small cell lung cancer. The sample was tumor tissue, taken after neoadjuvant nivolumab, alone or with ipilimumab, at or shortly before surgery.

CDR3 loop: CASSLESADKQPQHF. The CDR3 coding sequence is TGTGCCAGCAGCTTGGAAAGTGCGGACAAGCAGCCCCAGCATTTT. The chain uses TRBV5-4 and TRBJ1-5, with D possibly being TRBD1 (5 bases). This CDR3 has 15 residues. The V and J ends lost 0 bases and 7 bases respectively, with 14 bases between them. The germline gives CDR1 SGHNT, CDR2 YYREEE (reference sequence).